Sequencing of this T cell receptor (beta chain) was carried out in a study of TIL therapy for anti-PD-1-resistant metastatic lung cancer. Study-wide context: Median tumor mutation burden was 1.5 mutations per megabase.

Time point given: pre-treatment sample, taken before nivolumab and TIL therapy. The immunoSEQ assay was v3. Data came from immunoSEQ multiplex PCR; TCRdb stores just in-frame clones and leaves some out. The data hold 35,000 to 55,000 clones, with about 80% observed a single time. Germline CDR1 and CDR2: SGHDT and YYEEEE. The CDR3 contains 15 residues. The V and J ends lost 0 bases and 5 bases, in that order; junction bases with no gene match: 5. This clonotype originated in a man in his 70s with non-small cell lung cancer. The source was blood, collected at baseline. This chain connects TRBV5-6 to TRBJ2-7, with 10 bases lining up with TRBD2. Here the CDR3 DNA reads TGTGCCAGCAGCTTGGTAGTAGCGGGAGGCCACGAGCAGTACTTC. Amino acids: CASSLVVAGGHEQYF.